This passage covers 23 T cell receptor beta chains from one sample sequenced in a study of OX40 agonist ivuxolimab in advanced cancers. Sequenced by immunoSEQ multiplex PCR; TCRdb stores in-frame clones only, minus some. The sample gives tens of thousands of clones, about 80% of which show up once; 6.9% is in the top ten. The sequences come from CD4+ or CD8+ T cells sorted from blood, collected in a trial of the OX40 agonist ivuxolimab. The receptors derive from an adult with an advanced solid tumor such as melanoma, head and neck, liver or kidney cancer.

The chain combines TRBV6-6 with TRBJ1-6; D is undetermined. This CDR3 has 14 residues. The V gene's germline CDR1 is MNHNY and CDR2 SVGAGI (reference sequence). The V end was cut by 7 bases, the J end by 6 bases, with 13 bases between. The CDR3 DNA sequence: TGTGCCAGCATTAGAGCCGCGGGTAATTCACCCCTCCACTTT. Translation gives CASIRAAGNSPLHF.

The V call is TRBV28, the J call TRBJ2-7; D is undetermined. Trimming cost V 5 bases and J 6 bases, with 8 bases left between them. The CDR3 loop spans 11 amino acids. Germline V gene sequence: CDR1 MDHEN, CDR2 SYDVKM. CDR3 protein: CASSQRSEQYF. DNA of the CDR3: TGTGCCAGCAGTCAGAGGAGCGAGCAGTACTTC.

The V gene is TRBV25-1, the J gene TRBJ1-4; 9 bases are shared with TRBD1. CDR3 length: 15 amino acids. Germline-derived CDR1 and CDR2 are MGHDK and SYGVNS. V trimming: 3 bases; J trimming: 5 bases; junction bases outside the gene matches: 4. The CDR3 protein is CASSDRGTGNEKLFF. The CDR3 nucleotides are TGTGCCAGCAGTGATCGAGGGACAGGGAATGAAAAACTGTTTTTT.

This clone is labeled as medium-sized (0.01 to 0.1%). The gene calls are TRBV2 and TRBJ1-2; weak D call: TRBD1 (6 bases). Deletions cut 4 bases from V and 0 bases from J, with 6 bases between. The CDR3 has 13 amino acids. Germline V gene data show CDR1 as SNHLY and CDR2 as FYNNEI. CDR3: CASSGTANYGYTF. The DNA of the CDR3 is TGTGCCAGCAGTGGGACAGCTAACTATGGCTACACCTTC.

The gene calls are TRBV7-8 and TRBJ1-4; maybe TRBD1 (6 bases). In germline, CDR1 is SGHVS, CDR2 FQNEAQ. The CDR3 covers 19 residues. Between the trimmed V and J ends, which lost 2 bases and 0 bases, there was a span of 19 bases. The chain's CDR3 is CASSLKRQDEYATNEKLFF. The CDR3 bases are TGTGCCAGCAGCTTAAAAAGACAGGACGAATATGCAACTAATGAAAAACTGTTTTTT. Complete variable domain (other parts from reference TRBV7-8 and TRBJ1-4): GAGVSQSPRYKVAKRGQDVALRCDPISGHVSLFWYQQALGQGPEFLTYFQNEAQLDKSGLPSDRFFAERPEGSVSTLKIQRTQQEDSAVYLCASSLKRQDEYATNEKLFFGSGTQLSVL.

The rearrangement links TRBV7-9 to TRBJ1-1; 8 bases match TRBD1. The germline CDR1 and CDR2 sequences are SEHNR and FQNEAQ (reference sequence). The CDR3 is 12 amino acids. J lost 5 bases, V lost 8 bases, and 4 bases had no gene match. CDR3 bases: TGTGCCAGCCGACAGGGGACGACTGAAGCTTTCTTT. It encodes CASRQGTTEAFF.

This rearrangement joins TRBV28 to TRBJ2-6, with D possibly being TRBD1 (6 bases). The CDR3 has 14 residues. CDR1 is MDHEN and CDR2 is SYDVKM in the germline V gene. Between the trimmed V and J ends, which lost 6 bases and 1 base, there was a span of 7 bases. CDR3 residues: CASSQGSGANVLTF. The CDR3 DNA follows: TGTGCCAGCAGCCAGGGGTCTGGGGCCAACGTCCTGACTTTC.

Note on this clone: The junction departs from germline at one end; a sequencing error may be responsible. The chain uses TRBV2 and TRBJ2-2; D unclear. Per the germline V gene, CDR1 is SNHLY and CDR2 is FYNNEI. The CDR3 has 12 amino acids. The CDR3 coding sequence is TGTGCCGGGTCGCACAACAGCGGGGAGCTGTTTTTT. Translation gives CAGSHNSGELFF.

This clone is a singleton in its sample. This chain connects TRBV15 to TRBJ2-6, with 12 bases that match TRBD1. This CDR3 has 20 amino acids. Germline V gene lookup returns CDR1 LNHNV and CDR2 YYDKDF (reference sequence). V gave up 5 bases and J gave up 0 bases; unmatched junction bases: 11. The CDR3 DNA is TGTGCCACCAGCTCACGCGGGGGACAGGGGGCGTTCTCTGGGGCCAACGTCCTGACTTTC. It specifies CATSSRGGQGAFSGANVLTF.

This clone is a singleton in its sample. The chain uses TRBV6-6 and TRBJ2-4; no firm D call. The CDR3 sequence is 13 residues long. The germline V and J ends were trimmed by 0 bases and 5 bases, with 5 bases remaining between them. Germline V gene lookup returns CDR1 MNHNY and CDR2 SVGAGI (reference sequence). In DNA, the CDR3 is TGTGCCAGCAGTTACTCTCGGGAAAACATTCAGTACTTC. This gives the protein CASSYSRENIQYF.

The rearrangement uses TRBV6-4 and TRBJ1-4, with 7 bases fitting TRBD1. V lost 7 bases to trimming and J lost 7 bases; unmatched junction nucleotides: 15. The CDR3 spans 16 residues. Germline V CDR1 and CDR2: MRHNA, SNTAGT. CDR3 protein: CASIEDQGGPFEKLFF. As DNA, the CDR3 is TGTGCCAGCATAGAGGACCAAGGGGGCCCTTTTGAAAAACTGTTTTTT.

This chain's CDR3 is CATSRGDRVQPQHF. CDR3 bases: TGTGCCACCAGCAGAGGGGACAGGGTCCAGCCCCAGCATTTT. The chain joins TRBV15 to TRBJ1-5; TRBD1 aligns across 9 bases. The J segment lost 7 bases and the V segment lost 1 base, leaving 2 bases of the junction unmatched. Germline V lookup: CDR1 LNHNV, CDR2 YYDKDF (reference sequence). CDR3 length: 14 amino acids.

The V gene is TRBV7-2, the J gene TRBJ1-6; 7 bases agree with TRBD1. This CDR3 comprises 16 residues. Losses at the gene ends were 5 bases for V and 10 bases for J; bases not matched to a gene: 14. Germline-derived CDR1 and CDR2 are SGHTA and FQGNSA. This chain's CDR3 is CASSRLETGSSSPLHF. Here the CDR3 DNA reads TGTGCCAGCAGCCGCCTCGAGACAGGGTCTAGCTCACCCCTCCACTTT.

V usage is TRBV11-1 and J usage is TRBJ2-3; no firm D call. Germline V lookup: CDR1 SGHAT, CDR2 FQDESV (reference sequence). With 4 bases removed from V and 5 bases from J, the gap between germline ends came to 16 bases. The CDR3 consists of 15 residues. This CDR3 reads CASSSVYALEDTQYF. CDR3 coding DNA: TGTGCCAGCAGCTCCGTTTACGCGTTAGAAGATACGCAGTATTTT. Full variable domain (missing parts from reference TRBV11-1 and TRBJ2-3): EAEVAQSPRYKITEKSQAVAFWCDPISGHATLYWYRQILGQGPELLVQFQDESVVDDSQLPKDRFSAERLKGVDSTLKIQPAELGDSAMYLCASSSVYALEDTQYFGPGTRLTVL.

This chain links TRBV29-1 with TRBJ2-7, with 7 positions matching TRBD1. V lost 4 bases to trimming and J lost 4 bases; unmatched junction nucleotides: 7. CDR3 length: 13 amino acids. In germline, CDR1 is SQVTM, CDR2 ANQGSEA. The CDR3 here is CSVAIDREYEQYF. CDR3 sequence (DNA): TGCAGCGTTGCAATAGACAGGGAATACGAGCAGTACTTC.

In the case of this clone: This is likely a read error, given that the CDR3 carries no conserved phenylalanine or tryptophan at its end. CDR3 region: CASSLMGDPSNYGYTL. The CDR3 nucleotides read TGTGCCAGCAGCTTAATGGGGGATCCCTCAAACTATGGCTACACCCTC. The rearrangement joins TRBV7-6 to TRBJ1-2; D perhaps matches TRBD1 (5 bases). Trimming removed 2 bases at V and 2 bases at J, with 15 bases between. The germline V gene encodes CDR1 SGHVS and CDR2 FNYEAQ. CDR3 length equals 16 residues.

This rearrangement joins TRBV7-9 to TRBJ1-1; D call uncertain. Germline CDR1 is SEHNR and CDR2 is FQNEAQ (reference sequence). This CDR3 has 13 residues. With 5 bases removed from V and 1 base from J, the gap between germline ends came to 8 bases. The CDR3 loop is CASSRSGNTEAFF. CDR3 nucleotide sequence: TGTGCCAGCAGCAGATCCGGGAACACTGAAGCTTTCTTT.

This clone is a singleton in its sample. The chain uses TRBV11-3 and TRBJ2-5; D is ambiguous. Germline assignment: CDR1 SGHNT and CDR2 YENEEA. The CDR3 sequence is 10 residues long. Trimming took 5 bases from V and 4 from J, leaving 2 bases between them. CDR3 loop: CASSGETQYF. In nucleotides, the CDR3 is TGTGCCAGCAGCGGAGAGACCCAGTACTTC.

The CDR3 region has the DNA TGCGCCAGCAGCCAAGAGCCCTTTACAGGACGGTGGGGAAACACCATATATTTT. Protein sequence: CASSQEPFTGRWGNTIYF. The chain recombines TRBV4-1 with TRBJ1-3; weak D call: TRBD1 (5 bases). Per the germline V gene, CDR1 is MGHRA and CDR2 is YSYEKL. The CDR3 spans 18 residues. The V and J ends lost 0 bases and 4 bases respectively, with 19 bases between them.

V gene TRBV2 combines with J gene TRBJ1-1; D unclear. The CDR3 loop spans 16 amino acids. V lost 1 base, J lost 1 base, and 13 bases lay in between. CDR1 and CDR2 (germline): SNHLY, FYNNEI. The CDR3 DNA sequence: TGTGCCAGCAGTGAAGACGGGCTCTCTGGGAACACTGAAGCTTTCTTT. Residues: CASSEDGLSGNTEAFF.

The V call is TRBV19, the J call TRBJ2-7; D is perhaps TRBD1 or TRBD2 (6 bases each). In germline, CDR1 is LNHDA, CDR2 SQIVND (reference sequence). The CDR3 sequence is 14 residues long. Trimming stripped 3 bases from V and 5 bases from J, with 14 bases between. CDR3 sequence reads: CASSISGAPNEQYF. For the CDR3, the DNA is TGTGCCAGTAGTATCTCGGGGGCGCCGAACGAGCAGTACTTC.

V and J are TRBV30 and TRBJ2-5; no clear D. The germline CDR1 and CDR2 sequences are GTSNPN and SVGIG (reference sequence). The CDR3 is made up of 14 amino acids. Trimming took off 3 bases at V and 3 bases at J, with 14 bases between the two ends. The CDR3 is CAWSRGQAEETQYF. The CDR3 bases are TGTGCCTGGAGCCGTGGGCAGGCGGAAGAGACCCAGTACTTC.

The chain employs TRBV29-1 and TRBJ2-7; 7 positions agree with TRBD1. The germline gives CDR1 SQVTM, CDR2 ANQGSEA. CDR3 length equals 12 residues. DNA of the CDR3: TGCGGGGCTCAGGGGGTGTCCTACGAGCAGTACTTC. Translation gives CGAQGVSYEQYF.